This TCR beta chain was captured by sequencing in a study of Ad26.COV2.S vaccination and SARS-CoV-2 variants. TCRdb keeps only in-frame clones here, not all; method: immunoSEQ multiplex PCR. The sample holds about 680,000 clones, more than 80% seen once. Treatment here: roughly 18 received Ad26.COV2.S at low or high dose, single or two shots; 5 received placebo; per-sample allocation not given. Sampling occurred on day 63 after the first vaccine or placebo injection. V dropped 2 bases and J dropped 7; count of bases not matched to a gene: 5. This CDR3 has 15 residues. CDR1 is LGHDT and CDR2 is YNNKEL in the germline V gene (reference sequence).

This rearrangement joins TRBV3-1 (or the pseudogene TRBV3-2) to TRBJ1-4, with 9 bases lining up with TRBD1. This sequence originates from a person aged 18-65 years who received the Ad26.COV2.S COVID-19 vaccine or a placebo. The sequenced sample was peripheral blood, obtained in a trial of Ad26.COV2.S vaccine versus placebo. CDR3 sequence: CASSQSTGGPEKLFF. CDR3 bases: TGTGCCAGCAGCCAATCGACAGGGGGACCTGAAAAACTGTTTTTT.